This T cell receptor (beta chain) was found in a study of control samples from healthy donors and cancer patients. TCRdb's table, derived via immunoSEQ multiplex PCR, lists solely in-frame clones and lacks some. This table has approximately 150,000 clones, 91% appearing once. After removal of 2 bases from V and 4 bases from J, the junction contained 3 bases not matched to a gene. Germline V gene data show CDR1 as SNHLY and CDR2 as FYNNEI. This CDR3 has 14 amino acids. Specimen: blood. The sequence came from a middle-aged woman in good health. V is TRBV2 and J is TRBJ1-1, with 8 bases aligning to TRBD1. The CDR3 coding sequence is TGTGCCAGCAGTGAAATACAGGGGGTCACTGAAGCTTTCTTT. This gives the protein CASSEIQGVTEAFF. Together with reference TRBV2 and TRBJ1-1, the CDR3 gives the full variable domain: EPEVTQTPSHQVTQMGQEVILRCVPISNHLYFYWYRQILGQKVEFLVSFYNNEISEKSEIFDDQFSVERPDGSNFTLKIRSTKLEDSAMYFCASSEIQGVTEAFFGQGTRLTVV.